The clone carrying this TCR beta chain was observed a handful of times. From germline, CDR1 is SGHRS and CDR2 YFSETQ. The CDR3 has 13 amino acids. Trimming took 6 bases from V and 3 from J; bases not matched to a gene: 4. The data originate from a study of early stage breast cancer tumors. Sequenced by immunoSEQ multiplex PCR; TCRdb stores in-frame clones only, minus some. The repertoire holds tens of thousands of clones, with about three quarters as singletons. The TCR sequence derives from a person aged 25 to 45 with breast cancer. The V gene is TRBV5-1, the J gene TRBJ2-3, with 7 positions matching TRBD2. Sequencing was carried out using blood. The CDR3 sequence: CASTPGLTDTQYF. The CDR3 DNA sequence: TGCGCCAGCACACCGGGACTAACAGATACGCAGTATTTT. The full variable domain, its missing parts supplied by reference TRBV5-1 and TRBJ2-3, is KAGVTQTPRYLIKTRGQQVTLSCSPISGHRSVSWYQQTPGQGLQFLFEYFSETQRNKGNFPGRFSGRQFSNSRSEMNVSTLELGDSALYLCASTPGLTDTQYFGPGTRLTVL.